These T cell receptor beta chains were read from a single sample in a study of cytomegalovirus exposure and HLA in healthy donors. The protocol was immunoSEQ multiplex PCR, while the TCRdb copy is restricted to in-frame clones and leaves out a portion. Among approximately 140,000 clones listed, roughly four fifths were seen once. Material for sequencing was PBMCs. Receptors were obtained from a woman in her forties in good health and CMV-seropositive. The CDR3 runs from the conserved cysteine through the conserved F or W. A D gene is named only where the DNA matches it firmly. The size of a clone is reported for some rows only, either as once, few or many, or as a class for expanded clones.

V: TRBV21-1; size: -; J: TRBJ2-7; D: -; DNA: TGTGCCAGCAGCAAAGGTGGGGACTGGATCTACGAGCAGTACTTC; CDR3: CASSKGGDWIYEQYF
V: TRBV9; size: -; J: TRBJ2-1; D: TRBD2; DNA: TGTGCCAGCAGCGTAACCCCTCTAGCGGGAGCCTACAATGAGCAGTTCTTC; CDR3: CASSVTPLAGAYNEQFF
V: TRBV29-1; size: -; J: TRBJ1-1; D: -; DNA: TGCAGCGGTCTTACAGGGAGTACTGAAGCTTTCTTT; CDR3: CSGLTGSTEAFF
V: TRBV5-1; size: -; J: TRBJ2-3; D: TRBD1; DNA: TGCGCCAGCAGCCTAGGACAGGGTTTCGCAGATACGCAGTATTTT; CDR3: CASSLGQGFADTQYF
V: TRBV4-1; size: -; J: TRBJ1-1; D: -; DNA: TGCGCCAGCAGCCGGGCCGCCGCTTTGAACACTGAAGCTTTCTTT; CDR3: CASSRAAALNTEAFF
V: TRBV7-3; size: -; J: TRBJ2-3; D: TRBD2; DNA: TGTGCCAGCAGCTTTGTAGCGGGGGGGACAGATACGCAGTATTTT; CDR3: CASSFVAGGTDTQYF
V: TRBV4-1; size: -; J: TRBJ1-2; D: TRBD1; DNA: TGCGCCAGCAGCCCAAGACAGGGGGATGGGGGCTACACCTTC; CDR3: CASSPRQGDGGYTF
V: TRBV4-2; size: -; J: TRBJ2-3; D: -; DNA: TGTGCCAGCAGCCCATACCTTGGGAGCGTTGATCACACAGATACGCAGTATTTT; CDR3: CASSPYLGSVDHTDTQYF
V: TRBV27; size: -; J: TRBJ2-7; D: -; DNA: TGTGCCAGCAGTTCTCAGGGGACGACCTACGAGCAGTACTTC; CDR3: CASSSQGTTYEQYF
V: TRBV27; size: -; J: TRBJ2-2; D: -; DNA: TGTGCCAGCAGTTTTGCTCGGACCGGGGAGCTGTTTTTT; CDR3: CASSFARTGELFF
V: TRBV30; size: -; J: TRBJ1-6; D: -; DNA: TGTGCCTGGAGGGGAACAGGGTCACCCCTCCACTTT; CDR3: CAWRGTGSPLHF
V: TRBV7-9; size: few; J: TRBJ1-1; D: TRBD1; DNA: TGTGCCAGCAGCTCTCTTAGACAGGGATCGGAAGAAGCTTTCTTT; CDR3: CASSSLRQGSEEAFF
V: TRBV19; size: -; J: TRBJ2-2; D: -; DNA: TGTGCCAGTAGGAGGGAGGCAGGGGGTACCGGGGAGCTGTTTTTT; CDR3: CASRREAGGTGELFF
V: TRBV28; size: -; J: TRBJ2-7; D: TRBD2; DNA: TGTGCCAGCAGTACCCAGGGTAGCGGGAGTGGCTACGAGCAGTACTTC; CDR3: CASSTQGSGSGYEQYF
V: TRBV4-2; size: -; J: TRBJ1-2; D: -; DNA: TGTGCCAGCAGCCAAGATACGGGGGGCGCGAACTATGGCTACACCTTC; CDR3: CASSQDTGGANYGYTF
V: TRBV5-6; size: -; J: TRBJ1-2; D: TRBD1; DNA: TGTGCCAGCACGACAGGGGGCGGTCTCAGTGGCTACACCTTC; CDR3: CASTTGGGLSGYTF
V: TRBV2; size: once; J: TRBJ1-2; D: TRBD1; DNA: TGTGCCAGCAGTACCGGGACAGGGGGTGGCGGCTACACCTTC; CDR3: CASSTGTGGGGYTF
V: TRBV11-2; size: -; J: TRBJ2-3; D: -; DNA: TGTGCCAGCAGCACCAGGACTGGGTCGGATACGCAGTATTTT; CDR3: CASSTRTGSDTQYF
V: TRBV19; size: -; J: TRBJ2-5; D: TRBD1; DNA: TGTGCCAGTAGTCAGCAGGGACAGTCCAAAGAGACCCAGTACTTC; CDR3: CASSQQGQSKETQYF
V: TRBV30; size: -; J: TRBJ1-4; D: -; DNA: TGTGCCTGGAAGTGGCGGCCACCGGCGGGTGAAAAACTGTTTTTT; CDR3: CAWKWRPPAGEKLFF
V: TRBV21-1; size: -; J: TRBJ1-1; D: -; DNA: TGTGCCAGCAGCAAAGTGACAGGGGGCAACACTGAAGCTTTCTTT; CDR3: CASSKVTGGNTEAFF
V: TRBV6-6; size: -; J: TRBJ1-5; D: -; DNA: TGTGCCAGCAGTCCCGGAGGGATGGGCAATCAGCCCCAGCATTTT; CDR3: CASSPGGMGNQPQHF
V: TRBV30; size: -; J: TRBJ1-4; D: -; DNA: TGTGCCTGGAGTGTAACTCAGGGGATGACTGAAAAACTGTTTTTT; CDR3: CAWSVTQGMTEKLFF
V: TRBV28; size: once; J: TRBJ1-1; D: -; DNA: TGTGCCAGCAGCCAGCCATTCTACAGGGTCTCTTGGGACACTGAAGCTTTCTTT; CDR3: CASSQPFYRVSWDTEAFF
V: TRBV18; size: few; J: TRBJ1-1; D: -; DNA: TGTGCCAGCTCACCCTCGTCTGCTGAAGCTTTCTTT; CDR3: CASSPSSAEAFF
V: TRBV5-1; size: -; J: TRBJ2-7; D: TRBD1; DNA: TGCGCCAGCAGCACCGGCGGGGACAGGGGATCGAACGAGCAGTACTTC; CDR3: CASSTGGDRGSNEQYF
V: TRBV14; size: few; J: TRBJ2-7; D: TRBD1; DNA: TGTGCCAGCAGCCAAGGACAGGGAAAAACCTACGAGCAGTACTTC; CDR3: CASSQGQGKTYEQYF
V: TRBV5-1; size: -; J: TRBJ2-3; D: TRBD2; DNA: TGCGCCAGCAGCTACACTAGCGGGGGGTACCCAGATACGCAGTATTTT; CDR3: CASSYTSGGYPDTQYF
V: TRBV5-1; size: -; J: TRBJ1-2; D: TRBD1; DNA: TGCGCCAGCAGCTTGGGGACAGGGGGGAACTATGGCTACACCTTC; CDR3: CASSLGTGGNYGYTF
V: TRBV2; size: -; J: TRBJ1-4; D: -; DNA: TGTGCCAGCAGTGATGTAGCGAGTTCTAATGAAAAACTGTTTTTT; CDR3: CASSDVASSNEKLFF
V: TRBV6-1; size: -; J: TRBJ1-5; D: -; DNA: TGTGCCAGCAGACCGACAGGAGGAGAGCAGCCCCAGCATTTT; CDR3: CASRPTGGEQPQHF
V: TRBV15; size: -; J: TRBJ2-1; D: TRBD2; DNA: TGTGCCACCAGCAGAGATCGTTCGGGGGGGTTTAACAATGAGCAGTTCTTC; CDR3: CATSRDRSGGFNNEQFF
V: TRBV5-4; size: -; J: TRBJ1-1; D: TRBD1; DNA: TGTGCCAGCAGCCCTCGACAGGGGACGAACACTGAAGCTTTCTTT; CDR3: CASSPRQGTNTEAFF
V: TRBV6-1; size: -; J: TRBJ1-2; D: TRBD1; DNA: TGTGCCAGCAGTGAAGTGTTCGGACAGGGGAACTATGGCTACACCTTC; CDR3: CASSEVFGQGNYGYTF
V: TRBV7-9; size: -; J: TRBJ1-3; D: TRBD1; DNA: TGTGCCAGCAGCTTGCGGGACAGGGTCAATGGAAACACCATATATTTT; CDR3: CASSLRDRVNGNTIYF
V: TRBV5-1; size: -; J: TRBJ2-1; D: TRBD1; DNA: TGCGCCAGCAGCTTGGCAGGACAGGGCACTGAGCAGTTCTTC; CDR3: CASSLAGQGTEQFF
V: TRBV7-2; size: -; J: TRBJ1-2; D: TRBD1; DNA: TGTGCCAGCAGCTTCCAGGACAGGGTCTGGGGCTACACCTTC; CDR3: CASSFQDRVWGYTF
V: TRBV27; size: -; J: TRBJ2-7; D: -; DNA: TGTGCCAGCACCCCGAGGGCTGGAATCTCCTACGAGCAGTACTTC; CDR3: CASTPRAGISYEQYF
V: TRBV7-8; size: -; J: TRBJ2-7; D: -; DNA: TGTGCCAGCAGCCCCCAGGGGGGTTCCTACGAGCAGTACTTC; CDR3: CASSPQGGSYEQYF
V: TRBV19; size: -; J: TRBJ2-7; D: -; DNA: TGTGCCAGTAGTATCCTTACGACAGGAAACTACGAGCAGTACTTC; CDR3: CASSILTTGNYEQYF
V: TRBV30; size: -; J: TRBJ1-5; D: -; DNA: TGTGCCTGGAGTGTACGGTATTTTAGGCCCCAGCATTTT; CDR3: CAWSVRYFRPQHF
V: TRBV21-1; size: -; J: TRBJ1-1; D: -; DNA: TGTGCCAGCAGGGCGGGACCGAAGGGGACTGAAGCTTTCTTT; CDR3: CASRAGPKGTEAFF
V: TRBV2; size: -; J: TRBJ2-7; D: TRBD2; DNA: TGTGCCAGCAGGGGGACTAGCGGCAGATACGAGCAGTACTTC; CDR3: CASRGTSGRYEQYF
V: TRBV5-1; size: few; J: TRBJ1-2; D: TRBD1; DNA: TGCGCCAGCAGCTCGTCCCGGGACAGGAACCCTAACTATGGCTACACCTTC; CDR3: CASSSSRDRNPNYGYTF
V: TRBV4-3; size: -; J: TRBJ1-1; D: -; DNA: TGCGCCAGCAGCCAAGCACAGGGCATCCCTGAAGCTTTCTTT; CDR3: CASSQAQGIPEAFF
V: TRBV5-8; size: once; J: TRBJ2-5; D: -; DNA: TGTGCCAGCAGCTTGGAGGGGCATCTGGGAGAGACCCAGTACTTC; CDR3: CASSLEGHLGETQYF
V: TRBV9; size: -; J: TRBJ2-1; D: TRBD2; DNA: TGTGCCAGCAGCGAGGGGATAGCGGGACCCAATGAGCAGTTCTTC; CDR3: CASSEGIAGPNEQFF